A selection of T cell receptor beta chains follows, all from one sample in a study of blood T cell repertoires in COVID-19. Assay used: immunoSEQ multiplex PCR; TCRdb lists only in-frame clones, some missing. The profile shows a few hundred thousand clones, 86% of them singletons. The specimen was peripheral blood. These receptor sequences come from a man aged 35-49 years who had recovered from COVID-19. CDR3s include the opening cysteine and the closing phenylalanine or tryptophan. A D gene is named only where the DNA matches it firmly. Rows give clone size only sometimes, using once, few, many, or a class for an expanded clone.

d_gene: -; v_gene: TRBV11-2; j_gene: TRBJ2-2; abundance: -; CDR3nt: TGTGCCAGCAGCTTAGAGAGATTCGGGGAGCTGTTTTTT; CDR3aa: CASSLERFGELFF
d_gene: -; v_gene: TRBV29-1; j_gene: TRBJ1-2; abundance: -; CDR3nt: TGCAGCGTTGGTTGGGGAGGAAACTATGGCTACACCTTC; CDR3aa: CSVGWGGNYGYTF
d_gene: TRBD1; v_gene: TRBV14; j_gene: TRBJ2-1; abundance: once; CDR3nt: TGTGCCAGCAGCCAGGTCAGGGGGAATGAGCAGTTCTTC; CDR3aa: CASSQVRGNEQFF
d_gene: -; v_gene: TRBV7-8; j_gene: TRBJ1-1; abundance: -; CDR3nt: TGTGCCAGCAGCCTGCTAGCACCGGGCGGGCGGCAGAACACTGAAGCTTTCTTT; CDR3aa: CASSLLAPGGRQNTEAFF
d_gene: TRBD1; v_gene: TRBV6-4; j_gene: TRBJ1-5; abundance: -; CDR3nt: TGTGCCAGCAGAACAGGGGGTCCCATTGCTAATAGCAATCAGCCCCAGCATTTT; CDR3aa: CASRTGGPIANSNQPQHF
d_gene: -; v_gene: TRBV6-5; j_gene: TRBJ1-3; abundance: -; CDR3nt: TGTGCCAGCAGTTCCGGTAACAGGGCCGGAAACACCATATATTTT; CDR3aa: CASSSGNRAGNTIYF
d_gene: TRBD1; v_gene: TRBV29-1; j_gene: TRBJ1-2; abundance: -; CDR3nt: TGCAGCGTTGAAGCGCGAACAGAGACGACAGGGGCATATGGCTACACCTTC; CDR3aa: CSVEARTETTGAYGYTF
d_gene: TRBD1; v_gene: TRBV5-1; j_gene: TRBJ1-2; abundance: -; CDR3nt: TGCGCCAGCAGCGTGGACAGGGGGCTTAGATATGGCTACACCTTC; CDR3aa: CASSVDRGLRYGYTF
d_gene: -; v_gene: TRBV7-9; j_gene: TRBJ1-1; abundance: -; CDR3nt: TGTGCCAGCAGCTTCCAGGAGAACACTGAAGCTTTCTTT; CDR3aa: CASSFQENTEAFF
d_gene: TRBD1; v_gene: TRBV7-9; j_gene: TRBJ2-7; abundance: -; CDR3nt: TGTGCCAGCGACTTCGGGACAGGGATTTACGAGCAGTACTTC; CDR3aa: CASDFGTGIYEQYF
d_gene: -; v_gene: TRBV19; j_gene: TRBJ1-5; abundance: -; CDR3nt: TGTGCCAGTAGTCGGTCTAGCCGAAATCAGCCCCAGCATTTT; CDR3aa: CASSRSSRNQPQHF
d_gene: -; v_gene: TRBV6-2/TRBV6-3; j_gene: TRBJ1-5; abundance: once; CDR3nt: TGTGCCAGCAGTTACTCGGCAGGGTGGATAATCAATCCCCAGCATTTT; CDR3aa: CASSYSAGWIINPQHF
d_gene: -; v_gene: TRBV29-1; j_gene: TRBJ2-1; abundance: -; CDR3nt: TGCAGCGTTGAGATGGCTAGGGGGCAGTTCTTC; CDR3aa: CSVEMARGQFF
d_gene: TRBD1; v_gene: TRBV19; j_gene: TRBJ1-2; abundance: -; CDR3nt: TGTGCCAGTAGGAGGGGACAGGGGGCCTCTGGCTACACCTTC; CDR3aa: CASRRGQGASGYTF
d_gene: TRBD1; v_gene: TRBV7-8; j_gene: TRBJ1-6; abundance: -; CDR3nt: TGTGCCAGCAGCTTAGCACAGGGGGCTAGTAATTCACCCCTCCACTTT; CDR3aa: CASSLAQGASNSPLHF
d_gene: TRBD2; v_gene: TRBV27; j_gene: TRBJ2-7; abundance: -; CDR3nt: TGTGCCAGCGCATCCTCTGGGCTGTGGACTAGCGGGAGTAACGAGCAGTACTTC; CDR3aa: CASASSGLWTSGSNEQYF
d_gene: -; v_gene: TRBV7-9; j_gene: TRBJ1-1; abundance: -; CDR3nt: TGTGCCGGAAAGGGGTCTCCGAACACTGAAGCTTTCTTT; CDR3aa: CAGKGSPNTEAFF
d_gene: -; v_gene: TRBV5-1; j_gene: TRBJ2-7; abundance: -; CDR3nt: TGCGCCAGCAGCTTAGCGGGCCGCTCCTACGAGCAGTACTTC; CDR3aa: CASSLAGRSYEQYF
d_gene: TRBD1; v_gene: TRBV7-8; j_gene: TRBJ1-1; abundance: -; CDR3nt: TGTGCCAGCAGCGGGGGGACAGGGGAAGTAGGGAACACTGAAGCTTTCTTT; CDR3aa: CASSGGTGEVGNTEAFF
d_gene: TRBD2; v_gene: TRBV7-3; j_gene: TRBJ2-1; abundance: -; CDR3nt: TGTGCCAGCAGCCCGGCGGGAGGGCGTCTGGCCTACAATGAGCAGTTCTTC; CDR3aa: CASSPAGGRLAYNEQFF
d_gene: TRBD2; v_gene: TRBV4-2; j_gene: TRBJ2-1; abundance: few; CDR3nt: TGTGCCAGCAGCCAAGAAGCGGGAGGTCGGTATGAGCAGTTCTTC; CDR3aa: CASSQEAGGRYEQFF
d_gene: TRBD2; v_gene: TRBV27; j_gene: TRBJ2-1; abundance: -; CDR3nt: TGTGCCAGCAGTTTAATGCTAGCGGCCTACAATGAGCAGTTCTTC; CDR3aa: CASSLMLAAYNEQFF
d_gene: TRBD1; v_gene: TRBV6-1; j_gene: TRBJ2-1; abundance: -; CDR3nt: TGTGCCAGCAGTGAATTAGGACAGGGTCCCTACAATGAGCAGTTCTTC; CDR3aa: CASSELGQGPYNEQFF
d_gene: -; v_gene: TRBV27; j_gene: TRBJ2-7; abundance: -; CDR3nt: TGTGCCAGCAGTAGACAGGCTAAGGGCTACGAGCAGTACTTC; CDR3aa: CASSRQAKGYEQYF
d_gene: TRBD2; v_gene: TRBV25-1; j_gene: TRBJ2-1; abundance: -; CDR3nt: TGTGCCAGCAGTGCCCAGCGGGGGACGCCATCCAATGAGCAGTTCTTC; CDR3aa: CASSAQRGTPSNEQFF
d_gene: TRBD1; v_gene: TRBV5-5; j_gene: TRBJ2-7; abundance: -; CDR3nt: TGTGCCAGCAGCTTCGGACAGGGGGCTCGCGAGCAGTACTTC; CDR3aa: CASSFGQGAREQYF
d_gene: -; v_gene: TRBV20-1; j_gene: TRBJ1-3; abundance: -; CDR3nt: TGCAGTGCTAGTAAGAGGCAAGGTGCTGGAAACACCATATATTTT; CDR3aa: CSASKRQGAGNTIYF
d_gene: TRBD1; v_gene: TRBV6-2/TRBV6-3; j_gene: TRBJ1-5; abundance: many; CDR3nt: TGTGCCAGCAGTACGCGACAGGGGGCGAAACTCAATCAGCCCCAGCATTTT; CDR3aa: CASSTRQGAKLNQPQHF
d_gene: -; v_gene: TRBV6-2/TRBV6-3; j_gene: TRBJ1-4; abundance: -; CDR3nt: TGTGCCAGCAGTTACATATACGGCAGGGGAACGGAAAAACTGTTTTTT; CDR3aa: CASSYIYGRGTEKLFF
d_gene: -; v_gene: TRBV11-3; j_gene: TRBJ2-2; abundance: few; CDR3nt: TGTGCCAGCAGCCAGGCGTCGGCCGGGGAGCTGTTTTTT; CDR3aa: CASSQASAGELFF
d_gene: -; v_gene: TRBV5-1; j_gene: TRBJ1-1; abundance: -; CDR3nt: TGCGCCAGCAGCTTGAGAGGTGTAAACACTGAAGCTTTCTTT; CDR3aa: CASSLRGVNTEAFF
d_gene: -; v_gene: TRBV12-3/TRBV12-4; j_gene: TRBJ1-1; abundance: -; CDR3nt: TGTGCCAGCAGTCGCGACAGACCCGAAGCTTTCTTT; CDR3aa: CASSRDRPEAFF
d_gene: TRBD1; v_gene: TRBV6-5; j_gene: TRBJ1-1; abundance: -; CDR3nt: TGTGCCAGCAGCCGAGACAGGGTCGGCACTGAAGCTTTCTTT; CDR3aa: CASSRDRVGTEAFF
d_gene: -; v_gene: TRBV19; j_gene: TRBJ1-2; abundance: -; CDR3nt: TGTGCCAGTAGTCCCCTTGACAGCCGCTACACCTTC; CDR3aa: CASSPLDSRYTF
d_gene: TRBD1; v_gene: TRBV13; j_gene: TRBJ2-1; abundance: once; CDR3nt: TGTGCCAGCAGCTTCCAGGGGGCAGGACCCTACAATGAGCAGTTCTTC; CDR3aa: CASSFQGAGPYNEQFF
d_gene: -; v_gene: TRBV5-6; j_gene: TRBJ2-1; abundance: -; CDR3nt: TGTGCCAGCAGCCGCGGGCGAACTGGTGAGCAGTTCTTC; CDR3aa: CASSRGRTGEQFF
d_gene: -; v_gene: TRBV9; j_gene: TRBJ2-5; abundance: few; CDR3nt: TGTGCCAGCAGCGTAGACCCCCTGGAGGCCGGGGGAGAGACCCAGTACTTC; CDR3aa: CASSVDPLEAGGETQYF
d_gene: TRBD2; v_gene: TRBV9; j_gene: TRBJ2-1; abundance: -; CDR3nt: TGTGCCAGCAGCGGGACTAGCGGGGCCTACAATGAGCAGTTCTTC; CDR3aa: CASSGTSGAYNEQFF
d_gene: -; v_gene: TRBV5-1; j_gene: TRBJ1-4; abundance: -; CDR3nt: TGCGCCAGCAGCCCCCGTGGGACATCGGAAAATAATGAAAAACTGTTTTTT; CDR3aa: CASSPRGTSENNEKLFF
d_gene: -; v_gene: TRBV3-1/TRBV3-2; j_gene: TRBJ2-7; abundance: -; CDR3nt: TGTGCCAGCAGCCAAGATCGAGCTTACGAGCAGTACTTC; CDR3aa: CASSQDRAYEQYF
d_gene: TRBD2; v_gene: TRBV5-1; j_gene: TRBJ2-1; abundance: -; CDR3nt: TGCGCCAGCAGCTTGGCCATGGGGCGGGGGGAATTACCTAATGAGCAGTTCTTC; CDR3aa: CASSLAMGRGELPNEQFF
d_gene: TRBD1; v_gene: TRBV14; j_gene: TRBJ1-4; abundance: -; CDR3nt: TGTGCCAGCAGCCAACTTGGACAGGGGGCTCGAAAACTGTTTTTT; CDR3aa: CASSQLGQGARKLFF